The 18 T cell receptor beta chains in this list originate from one sample, sequenced in a study of blood T cell repertoires in COVID-19. Using immunoSEQ multiplex PCR, the repertoire was profiled, and TCRdb retains in-frame clones only, with some absent. The sample includes about 270,000 clones, 85% to 95% seen only once; the top ten take less than 3.5%. The source material was PBMCs or T cells enriched from blood (not recorded which). The receptors were sampled from a man aged 40-50 years who had been exposed to COVID-19.

The chain links TRBV30 to TRBJ1-1; 9 bases line up with TRBD1. The CDR3 is made up of 14 amino acids. Germline CDR1 reads GTSNPN; CDR2 reads SVGIG (reference sequence). Trimming removed 4 bases from V and 4 bases from J; junction bases left unmatched: 7. CDR3 in amino acids: CAWTEQGARTEAFF. CDR3 DNA: TGTGCCTGGACTGAACAGGGGGCGCGCACTGAAGCTTTCTTT.

This clone showed up just once. This sequence joins TRBV7-2 and TRBJ1-5; 7 bases agree with TRBD1. This CDR3 contains 14 residues. The germline gives CDR1 SGHTA, CDR2 FQGNSA. The V segment lost 4 bases and the J segment 5 bases; nucleotides outside the gene matches: 5. The CDR3 loop reads CASSSGQTDQPQHF. The CDR3 nucleotides are TGTGCCAGCAGCTCGGGACAGACAGATCAGCCCCAGCATTTT.

The V and J genes are TRBV19 and TRBJ1-2; D call uncertain. This CDR3 region has 13 residues. The germline V gene has CDR1 LNHDA and CDR2 SQIVND (reference sequence). Trimming took 7 bases from V and 8 from J, leaving 17 bases between them. CDR3 DNA sequence: TGTGCCAGTAATCGCCAGGAAGCCTCCGGCTACACCTTC. Translating it yields CASNRQEASGYTF.

V and J are TRBV29-1 and TRBJ2-3, with D possibly matching TRBD1 (6 bases). The CDR3 has 11 amino acids. Trimming left V 6 bases short and J 5 bases short, with 9 bases between. The germline V gene has CDR1 SQVTM and CDR2 ANQGSEA. The CDR3 spells CSVVQGDTQYF. The DNA for the CDR3 is TGCAGCGTGGTACAGGGAGATACGCAGTATTTT.

J is TRBJ2-2 and V is TRBV4-1, with D possibly being TRBD2 (5 bases). V gave up 0 bases and J gave up 8 bases, with 7 bases separating them. Germline CDR1 is MGHRA and CDR2 is YSYEKL. The CDR3 spans 13 residues. CDR3 amino acids: CASSQELEGELFF. The CDR3 nucleotides read TGCGCCAGCAGCCAAGAACTAGAAGGGGAGCTGTTTTTT.

In DNA form, the CDR3 reads TGTGCCAGCAGTGGAGGCTCATCGGGCATCCCGGACTACTTC. This encodes CASSGGSSGIPDYF. The genes are TRBV28 and TRBJ2-7; a possible D gene is TRBD2 (5 bases). The length of the CDR3 is 14 residues. Per germline, CDR1 MDHEN and CDR2 SYDVKM. V was pared by 5 bases and J by 13 bases, with 24 bases between. Full variable domain (missing parts from reference TRBV28 and TRBJ2-7): DVKVTQSSRYLVKRTGEKVFLECVQDMDHENMFWYRQDPGLGLRLIYFSYDVKMKEKGDIPEGYSVSREKKERFSLILESASTNQTSMYLCASSGGSSGIPDYFGPGTRLTVT.

This chain links TRBV12-5 with TRBJ2-1; D ambiguous. The germline CDR1 and CDR2 sequences are LGHNT and FRNRAP. The ends were cut back, 5 bases at V and 14 bases at J, with 10 bases in the middle. This CDR3 is built from 10 residues. CDR3 DNA: TGTGCTAGTGGTGGTGCAGTCAAGTTCTTC. Translation gives CASGGAVKFF.

The CDR3 loop reads CASSLGGQGQAFF. DNA of the CDR3: TGTGCCAGCAGTTTAGGGGGACAGGGCCAAGCTTTCTTT. The V call is TRBV12-3 or TRBV12-4, the J call TRBJ1-1; TRBD1 agrees at 9 bases. This CDR3 is 13 amino acids long. J was trimmed by 9 bases and V by 1 base; bases with no gene match: 3.

This chain connects TRBV25-1 to TRBJ1-2, with 8 nucleotides matching TRBD1. This CDR3 has 13 residues. The trim removed 5 bases at V and 6 bases at J, leaving 5 bases unmatched. Germline assignment: CDR1 MGHDK and CDR2 SYGVNS. The CDR3 sequence: CASSIWTGNGYTF. CDR3 nucleotides: TGTGCCAGCAGTATCTGGACAGGGAATGGCTACACCTTC.

J is TRBJ2-7 and V is TRBV10-3; 7 bases are shared with TRBD1. The trim removed 9 bases at V and 2 bases at J, leaving 7 bases unmatched. Germline assignment: CDR1 ENHRY and CDR2 SYGVKD. The CDR3 length is 13 residues. As DNA, the CDR3 is TGTGCCATTCAACAGGGGAGTGCCTACGAGCAGTACTTC. Encoded protein: CAIQQGSAYEQYF.

V and J are TRBV11-2 and TRBJ2-2; 10 positions agree with TRBD1. The V gene end was trimmed by 7 bases and the J gene end by 7 bases; junction bases not matched to a gene: 9. This CDR3 is 15 amino acids long. The germline CDR1 and CDR2 sequences are SGHAT and FQNNGV. CDR3 residues: CASTPGQGIVGELFF. CDR3 coding DNA: TGTGCCAGCACACCGGGACAGGGGATCGTCGGGGAGCTGTTTTTT.

CDR3 in amino acids: CASSASGFSNQPQHF. For the CDR3, the DNA is TGTGCCAGCAGCGCCTCAGGGTTTAGCAATCAGCCCCAGCATTTT. The chain couples TRBV9 to TRBJ1-5, with a weak D call TRBD1 (5 bases). V gave up 3 bases and J gave up 0 bases, with 10 bases separating them. From germline, CDR1 is SGDLS and CDR2 YYNGEE. The CDR3 contains 15 residues.

V gene TRBV6-5 combines with J gene TRBJ2-2; 7 bases fit TRBD1. The CDR3 consists of 14 residues. J gave up 2 bases and V 7 bases, and 4 bases lay outside the gene matches. CDR1 and CDR2 (germline): MNHEY, SVGAGI. The CDR3 sequence: CASNRDRNTGELFF. The CDR3, as DNA: TGTGCCAGCAATCGGGACAGAAACACCGGGGAGCTGTTTTTT.

The chain links TRBV3-1 (or the pseudogene TRBV3-2) to TRBJ2-1, with TRBD2 identical over 8 bases. The V gene's germline CDR1 is LGHDT and CDR2 YNNKEL (reference sequence). The CDR3 covers 15 residues. V lost 9 bases and J lost 4; bases outside the gene matches: 11. Written as DNA, the CDR3 is TGTGCCAGGTCGACCGGAGCGGGAGAGTACAATGAGCAGTTCTTC. Protein product: CARSTGAGEYNEQFF.

This rearrangement joins TRBV5-1 to TRBJ1-2, with TRBD1 matching over 9 bases. The V gene end was trimmed by 0 bases and the J gene end by 3 bases; junction bases not matched to a gene: 6. The CDR3 is made up of 16 amino acids. Germline values: CDR1 SGHRS, CDR2 YFSETQ. The CDR3 DNA sequence: TGCGCCAGCAGCTTGGGGCCCACAGGGGGCGACTATGGCTACACCTTC. Protein: CASSLGPTGGDYGYTF.

This clone is a singleton in its sample. The V call is TRBV3-1 (or the pseudogene TRBV3-2), the J call TRBJ1-1; a possible D gene is TRBD1 (5 bases). The CDR3 length is 15 residues. With 1 base removed from V and 2 bases from J, the gap between germline ends came to 11 bases. CDR1 and CDR2 (germline): LGHDT, YNNKEL (reference sequence). This CDR3 is CASSQAAGYNTEAFF. The CDR3 nucleotides are TGTGCCAGCAGCCAAGCGGCAGGGTATAACACTGAAGCTTTCTTT.

V gene TRBV18 combines with J gene TRBJ2-1; D perhaps matches TRBD1 (6 bases). Trimming removed 1 base from V and 3 bases from J, with 13 bases in between. CDR1 is KGHSH, CDR2 LQKENI, per germline. The CDR3 has 16 amino acids. Written as DNA, the CDR3 is TGTGCCAGCTCACCACTTACCAAGGGGGACTACAATGAGCAGTTCTTC. It translates to CASSPLTKGDYNEQFF.

This clone was found once. The chain employs TRBV28 and TRBJ2-7, with D maybe TRBD2 (5 bases). Trimming stripped 3 bases from V and 6 bases from J, with 15 bases between. The length of the CDR3 is 14 residues. Germline V gene data show CDR1 as MDHEN and CDR2 as SYDVKM. DNA for the CDR3: TGTGCCAGCAGTTTGATACTAGTTCGAGGCGAGCAGTACTTC. Its translation: CASSLILVRGEQYF.